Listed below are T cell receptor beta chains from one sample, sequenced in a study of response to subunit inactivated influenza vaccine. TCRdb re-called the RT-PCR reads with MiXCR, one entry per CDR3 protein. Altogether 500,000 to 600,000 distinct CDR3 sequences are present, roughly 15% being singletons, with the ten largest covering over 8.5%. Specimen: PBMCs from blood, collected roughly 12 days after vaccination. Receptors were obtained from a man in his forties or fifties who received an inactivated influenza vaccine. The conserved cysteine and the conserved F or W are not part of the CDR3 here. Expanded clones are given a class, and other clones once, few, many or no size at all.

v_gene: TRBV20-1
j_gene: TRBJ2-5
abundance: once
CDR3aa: SARAAPLQGTQY

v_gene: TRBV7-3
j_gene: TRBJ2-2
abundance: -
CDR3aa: ASSGTAGAGELF

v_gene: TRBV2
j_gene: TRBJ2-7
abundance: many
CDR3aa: ASSETRGSSYEQY

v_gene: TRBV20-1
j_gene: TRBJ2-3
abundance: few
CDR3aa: SAHGIAGLTDTQY

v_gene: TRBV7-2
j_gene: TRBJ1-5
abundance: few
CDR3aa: ASSLGDLNQPQH

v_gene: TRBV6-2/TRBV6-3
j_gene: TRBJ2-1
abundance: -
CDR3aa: ASSWGLAKGDEQF

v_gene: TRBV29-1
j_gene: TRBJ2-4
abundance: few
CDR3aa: SVEYADLRGNIQY

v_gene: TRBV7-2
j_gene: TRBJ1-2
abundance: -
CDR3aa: ASSLRGQGS

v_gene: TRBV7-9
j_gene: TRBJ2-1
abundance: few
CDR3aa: ASSLVLPSYNEQF

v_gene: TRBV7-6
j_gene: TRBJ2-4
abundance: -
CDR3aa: ASSLGPASGGAKNIQY

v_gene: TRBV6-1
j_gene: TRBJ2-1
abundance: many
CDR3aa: ASSELGKNNEQF

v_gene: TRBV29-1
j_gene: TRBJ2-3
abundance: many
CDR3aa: SVQTGLGADTQY

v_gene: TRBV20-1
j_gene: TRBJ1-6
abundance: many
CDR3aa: SARSRVSGNSPLH

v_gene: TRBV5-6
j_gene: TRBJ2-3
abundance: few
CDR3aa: ASSSQGNTDTQY

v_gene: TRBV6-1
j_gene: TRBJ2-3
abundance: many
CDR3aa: ASSLRALSTSTDTQY

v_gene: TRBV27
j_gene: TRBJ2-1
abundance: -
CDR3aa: ASSFLGQFPNEQF

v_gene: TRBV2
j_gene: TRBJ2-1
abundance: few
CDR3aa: ASSEDSSYNEQF

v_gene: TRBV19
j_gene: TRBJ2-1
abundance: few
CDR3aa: ASNSVAGYNSYNEQF

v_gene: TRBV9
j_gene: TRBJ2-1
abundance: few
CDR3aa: ASSIMPTSNEQF

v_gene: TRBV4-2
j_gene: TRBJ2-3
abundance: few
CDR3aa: ASSQGPEGTDTQY

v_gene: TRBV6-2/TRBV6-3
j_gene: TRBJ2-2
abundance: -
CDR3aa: ASRDALAPSGELF

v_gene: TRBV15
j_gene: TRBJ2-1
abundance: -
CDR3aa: ATSSLDRSSYNEQF

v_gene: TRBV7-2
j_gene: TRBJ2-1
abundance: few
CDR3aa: ASSLDQAYSYNEQF

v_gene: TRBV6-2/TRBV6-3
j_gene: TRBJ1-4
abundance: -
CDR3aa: ASSYSGTRNEKLF

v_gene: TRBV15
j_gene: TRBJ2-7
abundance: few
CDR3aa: ATSPGTGGFKDPYEQY

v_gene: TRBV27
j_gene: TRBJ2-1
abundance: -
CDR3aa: ASSIYRGAPYNEQF

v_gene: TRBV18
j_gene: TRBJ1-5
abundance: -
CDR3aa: ASSPRGVNQPQH

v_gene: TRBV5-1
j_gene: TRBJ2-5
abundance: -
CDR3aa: ATRVGTTSGETQY

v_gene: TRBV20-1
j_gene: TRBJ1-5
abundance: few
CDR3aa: SARPGQGGNQPQH